This entry features one T cell receptor (beta chain) sequence. Its matching antigen is unknown. The data were obtained in a study of cytomegalovirus exposure and HLA in healthy donors. Study findings and constraints: Rarity characterized most TCR sequences, yet some public TCRs appeared in many donors.

Per germline, CDR1 SGHNT and CDR2 YYREEE (reference sequence). The CDR3 extends over 16 amino acids. Trimming removed 3 bases from V and 7 bases from J; junction bases left unmatched: 12. The study ran its PCR with 60 Vbeta and 13 Jbeta primers. Using immunoSEQ multiplex PCR, the repertoire was profiled, and TCRdb retains in-frame clones only, with some absent. The sample shows about 270,000 clones, around two thirds of them seen only once. Although they were nominally healthy when sampled, donors likely had unrecorded immune exposures. The V call is TRBV5-4, the J call TRBJ1-5; 8 bases align to TRBD1. The sequenced sample was PBMCs. The receptor comes from a female donor in good health and CMV-seronegative. The CDR3 loop reads CASSSGRQGSKQPQHF. The CDR3 bases are TGTGCCAGCAGCTCGGGACGACAGGGGTCGAAACAGCCCCAGCATTTT.